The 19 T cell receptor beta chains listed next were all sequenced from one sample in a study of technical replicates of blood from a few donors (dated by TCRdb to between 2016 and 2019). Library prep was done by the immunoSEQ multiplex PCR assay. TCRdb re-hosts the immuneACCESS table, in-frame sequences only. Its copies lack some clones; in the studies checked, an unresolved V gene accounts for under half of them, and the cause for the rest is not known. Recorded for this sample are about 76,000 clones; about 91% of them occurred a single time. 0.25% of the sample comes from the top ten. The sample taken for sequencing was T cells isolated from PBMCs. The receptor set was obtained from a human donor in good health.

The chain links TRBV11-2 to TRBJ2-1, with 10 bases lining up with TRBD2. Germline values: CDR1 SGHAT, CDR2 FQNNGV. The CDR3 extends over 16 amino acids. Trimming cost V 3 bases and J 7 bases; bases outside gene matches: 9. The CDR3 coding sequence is TGTGCCAGCAGCTTGTCTAGCGGGAGTAAAAGAAATGAGCAGTTCTTC. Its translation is CASSLSSGSKRNEQFF.

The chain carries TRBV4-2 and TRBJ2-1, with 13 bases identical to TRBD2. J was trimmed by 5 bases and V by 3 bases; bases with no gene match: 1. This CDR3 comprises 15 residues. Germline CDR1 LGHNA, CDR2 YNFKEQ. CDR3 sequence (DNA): TGTGCCAGCAGCCATGGACTAGCGGGAGACAATGAGCAGTTCTTC. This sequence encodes CASSHGLAGDNEQFF.

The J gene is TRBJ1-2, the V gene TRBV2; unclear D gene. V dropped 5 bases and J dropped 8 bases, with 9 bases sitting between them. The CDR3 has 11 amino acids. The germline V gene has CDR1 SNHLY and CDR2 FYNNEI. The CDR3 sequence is CASSYFYGYTF. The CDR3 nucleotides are TGTGCCAGCAGTTACTTCTACGGCTACACCTTC.

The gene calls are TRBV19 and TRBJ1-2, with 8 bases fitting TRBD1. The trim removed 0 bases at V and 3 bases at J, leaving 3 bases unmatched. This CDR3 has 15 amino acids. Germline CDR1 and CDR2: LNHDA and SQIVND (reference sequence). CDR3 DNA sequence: TGTGCCAGTAGTATAGATCAGGGGGCCGACTATGGCTACACCTTC. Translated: CASSIDQGADYGYTF.

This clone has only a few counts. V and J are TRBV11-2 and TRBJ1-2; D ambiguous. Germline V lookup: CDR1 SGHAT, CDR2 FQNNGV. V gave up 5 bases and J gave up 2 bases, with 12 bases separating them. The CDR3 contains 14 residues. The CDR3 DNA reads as TGTGCCAGCAGCCAAGGAACAGCAAACTATGGCTACACCTTC. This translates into CASSQGTANYGYTF.

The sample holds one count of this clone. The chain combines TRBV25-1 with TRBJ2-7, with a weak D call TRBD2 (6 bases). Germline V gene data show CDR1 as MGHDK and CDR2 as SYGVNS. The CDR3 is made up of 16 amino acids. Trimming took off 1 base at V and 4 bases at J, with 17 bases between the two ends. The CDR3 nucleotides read TGTGCCAGCAGTGAATTAGGGACGCGGGGTCTTTACGAGCAGTACTTC. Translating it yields CASSELGTRGLYEQYF.

This chain's CDR3 is CSADDTSGYYNEQFF. CDR3 sequence (DNA): TGCAGCGCCGACGATACTAGCGGGTACTACAATGAGCAGTTCTTC. V and J are TRBV29-1 and TRBJ2-1, with 9 bases lining up with TRBD2. The CDR3 has 15 residues. In germline, CDR1 is SQVTM, CDR2 ANQGSEA. V shed 7 bases, J shed 3 bases, and the junction held 10 bases outside the gene matches.

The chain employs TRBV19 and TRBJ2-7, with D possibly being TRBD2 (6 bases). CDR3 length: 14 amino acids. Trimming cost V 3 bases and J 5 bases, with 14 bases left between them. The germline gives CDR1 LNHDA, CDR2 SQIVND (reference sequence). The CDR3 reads CASSMLEGEHEQYF. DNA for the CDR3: TGTGCCAGTAGTATGCTGGAGGGAGAGCACGAGCAGTACTTC.

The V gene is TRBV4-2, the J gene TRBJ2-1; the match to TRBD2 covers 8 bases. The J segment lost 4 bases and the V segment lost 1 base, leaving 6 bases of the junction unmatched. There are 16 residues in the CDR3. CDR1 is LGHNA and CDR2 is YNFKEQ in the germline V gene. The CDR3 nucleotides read TGTGCCAGCAGCCAAGGCACTAGCGGCTCGTACAATGAGCAGTTCTTC. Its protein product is CASSQGTSGSYNEQFF.

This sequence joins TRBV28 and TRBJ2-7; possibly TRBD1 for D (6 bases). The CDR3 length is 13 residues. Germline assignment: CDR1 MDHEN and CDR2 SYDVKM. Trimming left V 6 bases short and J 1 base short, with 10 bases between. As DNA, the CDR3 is TGTGCCAGCAGAGTACAGGGTTCCTACGAGCAGTACTTC. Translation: CASRVQGSYEQYF. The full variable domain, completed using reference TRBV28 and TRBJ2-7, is DVKVTQSSRYLVKRTGEKVFLECVQDMDHENMFWYRQDPGLGLRLIYFSYDVKMKEKGDIPEGYSVSREKKERFSLILESASTNQTSMYLCASRVQGSYEQYFGPGTRLTVT.

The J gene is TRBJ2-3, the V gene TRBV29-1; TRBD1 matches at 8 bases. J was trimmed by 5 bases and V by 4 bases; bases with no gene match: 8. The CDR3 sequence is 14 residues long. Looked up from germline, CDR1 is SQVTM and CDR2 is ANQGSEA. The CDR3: CSVVVARGQDTQYF. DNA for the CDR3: TGCAGCGTTGTTGTTGCCAGGGGGCAAGATACGCAGTATTTT.

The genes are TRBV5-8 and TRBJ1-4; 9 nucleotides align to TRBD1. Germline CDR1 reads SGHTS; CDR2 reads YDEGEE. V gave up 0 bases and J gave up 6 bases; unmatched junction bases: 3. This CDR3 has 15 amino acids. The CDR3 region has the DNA TGTGCCAGCAGCTTGGGGGACAGGGCAGATGAAAAACTGTTTTTT. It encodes CASSLGDRADEKLFF.

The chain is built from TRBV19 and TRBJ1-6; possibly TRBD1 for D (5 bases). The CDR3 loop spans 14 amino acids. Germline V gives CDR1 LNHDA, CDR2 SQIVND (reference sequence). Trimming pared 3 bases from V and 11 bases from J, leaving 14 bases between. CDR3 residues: CASSITRGGAPLHF. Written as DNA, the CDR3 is TGTGCCAGTAGTATCACGAGGGGAGGAGCACCCCTCCACTTT.

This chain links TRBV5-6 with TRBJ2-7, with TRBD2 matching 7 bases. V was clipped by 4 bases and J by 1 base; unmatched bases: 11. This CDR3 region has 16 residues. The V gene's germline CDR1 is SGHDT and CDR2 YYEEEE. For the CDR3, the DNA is TGTGCCAGCAGCCGGAGCGGGAACTGGAAATCCTACGAGCAGTACTTC. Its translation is CASSRSGNWKSYEQYF.

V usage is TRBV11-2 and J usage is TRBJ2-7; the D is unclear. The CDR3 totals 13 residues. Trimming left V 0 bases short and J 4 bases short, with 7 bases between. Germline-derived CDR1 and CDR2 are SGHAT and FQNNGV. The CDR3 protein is CASSLDPVYEQYF. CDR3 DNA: TGTGCCAGCAGCTTAGATCCAGTTTACGAGCAGTACTTC.

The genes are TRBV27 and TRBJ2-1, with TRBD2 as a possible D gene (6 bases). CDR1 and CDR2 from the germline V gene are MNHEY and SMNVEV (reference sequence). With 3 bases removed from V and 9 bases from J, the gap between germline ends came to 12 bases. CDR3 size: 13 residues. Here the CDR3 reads CASSFSAGGEQFF. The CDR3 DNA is TGTGCCAGCAGTTTCTCAGCGGGCGGTGAGCAGTTCTTC.

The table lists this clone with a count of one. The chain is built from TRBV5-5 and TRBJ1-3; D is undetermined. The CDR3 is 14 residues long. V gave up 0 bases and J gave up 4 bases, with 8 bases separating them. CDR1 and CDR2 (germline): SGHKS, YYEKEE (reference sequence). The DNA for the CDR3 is TGTGCCAGCAGCTTGGTACAGTTCGGAAACACCATATATTTT. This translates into CASSLVQFGNTIYF.

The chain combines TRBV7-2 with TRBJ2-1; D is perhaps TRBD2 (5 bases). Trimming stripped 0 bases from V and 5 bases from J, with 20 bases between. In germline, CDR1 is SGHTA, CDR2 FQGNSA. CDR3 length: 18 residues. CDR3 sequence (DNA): TGTGCCAGCAGCTTAGCGGCGAGAGGGCCGAGTATAGACAATGAGCAGTTCTTC. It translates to CASSLAARGPSIDNEQFF.

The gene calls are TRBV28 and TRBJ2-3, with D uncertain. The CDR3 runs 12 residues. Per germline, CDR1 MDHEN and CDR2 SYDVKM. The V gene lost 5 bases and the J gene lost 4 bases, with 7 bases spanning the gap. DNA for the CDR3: TGTGCCAGCAGTCTCCTCTCAGATACGCAGTATTTT. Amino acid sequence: CASSLLSDTQYF. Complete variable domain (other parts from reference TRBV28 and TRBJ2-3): DVKVTQSSRYLVKRTGEKVFLECVQDMDHENMFWYRQDPGLGLRLIYFSYDVKMKEKGDIPEGYSVSREKKERFSLILESASTNQTSMYLCASSLLSDTQYFGPGTRLTVL.